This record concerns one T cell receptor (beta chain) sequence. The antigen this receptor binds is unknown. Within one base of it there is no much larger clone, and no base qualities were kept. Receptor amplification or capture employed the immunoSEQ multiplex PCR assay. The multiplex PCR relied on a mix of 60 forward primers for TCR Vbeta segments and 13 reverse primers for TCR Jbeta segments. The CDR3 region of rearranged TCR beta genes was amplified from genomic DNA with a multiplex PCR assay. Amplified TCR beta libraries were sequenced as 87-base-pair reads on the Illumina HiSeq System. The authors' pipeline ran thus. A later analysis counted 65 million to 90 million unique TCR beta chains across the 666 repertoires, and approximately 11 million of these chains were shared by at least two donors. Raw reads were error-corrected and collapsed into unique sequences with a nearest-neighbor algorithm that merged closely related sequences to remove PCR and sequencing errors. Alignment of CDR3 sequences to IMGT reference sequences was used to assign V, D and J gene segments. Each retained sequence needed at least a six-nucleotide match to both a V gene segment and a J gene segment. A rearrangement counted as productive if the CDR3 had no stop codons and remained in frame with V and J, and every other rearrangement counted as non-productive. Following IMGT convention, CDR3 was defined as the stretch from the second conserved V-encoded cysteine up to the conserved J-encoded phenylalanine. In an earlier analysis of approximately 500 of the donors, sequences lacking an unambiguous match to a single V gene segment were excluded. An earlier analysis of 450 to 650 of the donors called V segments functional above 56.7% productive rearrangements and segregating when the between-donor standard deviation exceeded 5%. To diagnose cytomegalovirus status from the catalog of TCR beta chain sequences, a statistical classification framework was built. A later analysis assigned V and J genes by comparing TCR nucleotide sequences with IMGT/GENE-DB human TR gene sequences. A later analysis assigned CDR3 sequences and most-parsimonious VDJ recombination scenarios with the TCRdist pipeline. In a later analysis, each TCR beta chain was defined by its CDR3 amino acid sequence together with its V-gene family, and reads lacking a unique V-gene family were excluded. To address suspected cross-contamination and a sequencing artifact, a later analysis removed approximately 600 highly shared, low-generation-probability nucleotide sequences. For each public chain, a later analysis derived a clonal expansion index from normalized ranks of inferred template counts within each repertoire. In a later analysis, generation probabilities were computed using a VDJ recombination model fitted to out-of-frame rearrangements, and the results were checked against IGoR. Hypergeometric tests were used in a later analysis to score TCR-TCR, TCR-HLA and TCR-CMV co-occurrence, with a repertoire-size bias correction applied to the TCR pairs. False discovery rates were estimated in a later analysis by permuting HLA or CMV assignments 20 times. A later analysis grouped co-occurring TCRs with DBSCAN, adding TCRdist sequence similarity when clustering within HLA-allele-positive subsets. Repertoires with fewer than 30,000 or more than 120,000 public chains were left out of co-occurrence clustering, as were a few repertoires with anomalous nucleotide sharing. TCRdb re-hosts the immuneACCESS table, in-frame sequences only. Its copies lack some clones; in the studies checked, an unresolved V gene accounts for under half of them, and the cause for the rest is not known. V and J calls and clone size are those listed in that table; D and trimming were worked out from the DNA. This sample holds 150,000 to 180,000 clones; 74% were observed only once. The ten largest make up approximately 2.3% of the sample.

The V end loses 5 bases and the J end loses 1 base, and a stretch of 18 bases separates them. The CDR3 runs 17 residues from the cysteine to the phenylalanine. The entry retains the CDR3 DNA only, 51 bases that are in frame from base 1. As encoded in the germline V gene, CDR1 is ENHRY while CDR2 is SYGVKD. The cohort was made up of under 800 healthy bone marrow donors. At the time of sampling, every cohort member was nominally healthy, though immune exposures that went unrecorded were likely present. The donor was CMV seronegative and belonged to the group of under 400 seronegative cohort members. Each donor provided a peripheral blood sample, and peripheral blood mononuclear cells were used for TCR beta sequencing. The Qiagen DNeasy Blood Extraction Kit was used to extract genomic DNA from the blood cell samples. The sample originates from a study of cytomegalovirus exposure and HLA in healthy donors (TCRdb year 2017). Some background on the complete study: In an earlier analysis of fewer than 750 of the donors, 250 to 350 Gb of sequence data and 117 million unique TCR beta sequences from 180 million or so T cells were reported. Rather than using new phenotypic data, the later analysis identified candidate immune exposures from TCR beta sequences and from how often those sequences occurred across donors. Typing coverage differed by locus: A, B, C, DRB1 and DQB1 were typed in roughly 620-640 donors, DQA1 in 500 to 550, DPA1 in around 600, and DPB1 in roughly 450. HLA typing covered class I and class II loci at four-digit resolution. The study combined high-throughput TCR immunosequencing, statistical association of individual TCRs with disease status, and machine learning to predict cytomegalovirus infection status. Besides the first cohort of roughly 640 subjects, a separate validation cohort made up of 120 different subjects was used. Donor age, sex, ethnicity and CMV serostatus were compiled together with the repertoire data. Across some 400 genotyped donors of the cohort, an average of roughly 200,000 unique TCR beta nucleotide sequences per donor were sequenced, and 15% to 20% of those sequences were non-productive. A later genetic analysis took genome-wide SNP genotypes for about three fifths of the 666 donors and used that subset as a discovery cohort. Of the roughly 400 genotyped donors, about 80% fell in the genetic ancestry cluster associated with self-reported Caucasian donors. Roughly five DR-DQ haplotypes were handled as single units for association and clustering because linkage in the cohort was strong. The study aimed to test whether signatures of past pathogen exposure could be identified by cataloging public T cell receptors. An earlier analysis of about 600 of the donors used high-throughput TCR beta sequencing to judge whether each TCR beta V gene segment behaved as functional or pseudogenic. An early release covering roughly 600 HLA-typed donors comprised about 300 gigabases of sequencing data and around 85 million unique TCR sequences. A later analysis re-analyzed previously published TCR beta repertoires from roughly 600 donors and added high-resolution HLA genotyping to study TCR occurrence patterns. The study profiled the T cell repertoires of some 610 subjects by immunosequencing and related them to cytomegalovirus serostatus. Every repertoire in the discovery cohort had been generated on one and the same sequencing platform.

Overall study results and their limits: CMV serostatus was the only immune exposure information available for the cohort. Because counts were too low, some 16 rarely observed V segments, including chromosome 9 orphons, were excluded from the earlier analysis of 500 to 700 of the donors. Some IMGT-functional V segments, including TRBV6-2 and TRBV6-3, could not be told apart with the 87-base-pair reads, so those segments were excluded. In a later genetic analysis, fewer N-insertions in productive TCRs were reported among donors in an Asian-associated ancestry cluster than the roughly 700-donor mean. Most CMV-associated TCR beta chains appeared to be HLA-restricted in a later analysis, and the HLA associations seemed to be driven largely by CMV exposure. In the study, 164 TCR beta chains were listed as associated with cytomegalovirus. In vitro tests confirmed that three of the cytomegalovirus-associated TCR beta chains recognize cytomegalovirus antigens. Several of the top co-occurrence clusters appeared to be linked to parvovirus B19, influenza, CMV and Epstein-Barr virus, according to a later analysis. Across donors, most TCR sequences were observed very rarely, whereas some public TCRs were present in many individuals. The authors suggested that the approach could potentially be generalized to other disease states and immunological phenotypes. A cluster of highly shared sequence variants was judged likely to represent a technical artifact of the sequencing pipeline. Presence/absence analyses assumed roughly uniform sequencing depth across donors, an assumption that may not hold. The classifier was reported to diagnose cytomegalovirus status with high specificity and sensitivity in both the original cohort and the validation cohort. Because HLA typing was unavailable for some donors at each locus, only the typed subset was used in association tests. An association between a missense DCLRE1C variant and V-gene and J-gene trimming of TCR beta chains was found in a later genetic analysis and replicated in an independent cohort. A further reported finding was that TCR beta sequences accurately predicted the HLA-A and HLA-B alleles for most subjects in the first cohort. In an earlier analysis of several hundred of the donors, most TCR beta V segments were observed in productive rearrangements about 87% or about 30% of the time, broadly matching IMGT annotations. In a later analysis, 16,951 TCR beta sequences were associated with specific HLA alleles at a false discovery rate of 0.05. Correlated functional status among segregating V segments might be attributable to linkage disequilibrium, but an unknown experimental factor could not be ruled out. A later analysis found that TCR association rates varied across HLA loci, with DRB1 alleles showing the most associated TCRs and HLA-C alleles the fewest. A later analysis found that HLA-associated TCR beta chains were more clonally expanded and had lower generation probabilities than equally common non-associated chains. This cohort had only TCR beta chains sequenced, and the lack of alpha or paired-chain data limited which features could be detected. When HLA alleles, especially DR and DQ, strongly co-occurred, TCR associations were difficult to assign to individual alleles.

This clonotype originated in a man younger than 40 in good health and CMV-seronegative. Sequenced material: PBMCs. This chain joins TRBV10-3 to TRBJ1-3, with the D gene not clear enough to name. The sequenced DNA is TGTGCCATCAGTCGGGTGCCGGCCCTTGTTTCTGGAAACACCATATATTTT. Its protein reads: CAISRVPALVSGNTIYF.